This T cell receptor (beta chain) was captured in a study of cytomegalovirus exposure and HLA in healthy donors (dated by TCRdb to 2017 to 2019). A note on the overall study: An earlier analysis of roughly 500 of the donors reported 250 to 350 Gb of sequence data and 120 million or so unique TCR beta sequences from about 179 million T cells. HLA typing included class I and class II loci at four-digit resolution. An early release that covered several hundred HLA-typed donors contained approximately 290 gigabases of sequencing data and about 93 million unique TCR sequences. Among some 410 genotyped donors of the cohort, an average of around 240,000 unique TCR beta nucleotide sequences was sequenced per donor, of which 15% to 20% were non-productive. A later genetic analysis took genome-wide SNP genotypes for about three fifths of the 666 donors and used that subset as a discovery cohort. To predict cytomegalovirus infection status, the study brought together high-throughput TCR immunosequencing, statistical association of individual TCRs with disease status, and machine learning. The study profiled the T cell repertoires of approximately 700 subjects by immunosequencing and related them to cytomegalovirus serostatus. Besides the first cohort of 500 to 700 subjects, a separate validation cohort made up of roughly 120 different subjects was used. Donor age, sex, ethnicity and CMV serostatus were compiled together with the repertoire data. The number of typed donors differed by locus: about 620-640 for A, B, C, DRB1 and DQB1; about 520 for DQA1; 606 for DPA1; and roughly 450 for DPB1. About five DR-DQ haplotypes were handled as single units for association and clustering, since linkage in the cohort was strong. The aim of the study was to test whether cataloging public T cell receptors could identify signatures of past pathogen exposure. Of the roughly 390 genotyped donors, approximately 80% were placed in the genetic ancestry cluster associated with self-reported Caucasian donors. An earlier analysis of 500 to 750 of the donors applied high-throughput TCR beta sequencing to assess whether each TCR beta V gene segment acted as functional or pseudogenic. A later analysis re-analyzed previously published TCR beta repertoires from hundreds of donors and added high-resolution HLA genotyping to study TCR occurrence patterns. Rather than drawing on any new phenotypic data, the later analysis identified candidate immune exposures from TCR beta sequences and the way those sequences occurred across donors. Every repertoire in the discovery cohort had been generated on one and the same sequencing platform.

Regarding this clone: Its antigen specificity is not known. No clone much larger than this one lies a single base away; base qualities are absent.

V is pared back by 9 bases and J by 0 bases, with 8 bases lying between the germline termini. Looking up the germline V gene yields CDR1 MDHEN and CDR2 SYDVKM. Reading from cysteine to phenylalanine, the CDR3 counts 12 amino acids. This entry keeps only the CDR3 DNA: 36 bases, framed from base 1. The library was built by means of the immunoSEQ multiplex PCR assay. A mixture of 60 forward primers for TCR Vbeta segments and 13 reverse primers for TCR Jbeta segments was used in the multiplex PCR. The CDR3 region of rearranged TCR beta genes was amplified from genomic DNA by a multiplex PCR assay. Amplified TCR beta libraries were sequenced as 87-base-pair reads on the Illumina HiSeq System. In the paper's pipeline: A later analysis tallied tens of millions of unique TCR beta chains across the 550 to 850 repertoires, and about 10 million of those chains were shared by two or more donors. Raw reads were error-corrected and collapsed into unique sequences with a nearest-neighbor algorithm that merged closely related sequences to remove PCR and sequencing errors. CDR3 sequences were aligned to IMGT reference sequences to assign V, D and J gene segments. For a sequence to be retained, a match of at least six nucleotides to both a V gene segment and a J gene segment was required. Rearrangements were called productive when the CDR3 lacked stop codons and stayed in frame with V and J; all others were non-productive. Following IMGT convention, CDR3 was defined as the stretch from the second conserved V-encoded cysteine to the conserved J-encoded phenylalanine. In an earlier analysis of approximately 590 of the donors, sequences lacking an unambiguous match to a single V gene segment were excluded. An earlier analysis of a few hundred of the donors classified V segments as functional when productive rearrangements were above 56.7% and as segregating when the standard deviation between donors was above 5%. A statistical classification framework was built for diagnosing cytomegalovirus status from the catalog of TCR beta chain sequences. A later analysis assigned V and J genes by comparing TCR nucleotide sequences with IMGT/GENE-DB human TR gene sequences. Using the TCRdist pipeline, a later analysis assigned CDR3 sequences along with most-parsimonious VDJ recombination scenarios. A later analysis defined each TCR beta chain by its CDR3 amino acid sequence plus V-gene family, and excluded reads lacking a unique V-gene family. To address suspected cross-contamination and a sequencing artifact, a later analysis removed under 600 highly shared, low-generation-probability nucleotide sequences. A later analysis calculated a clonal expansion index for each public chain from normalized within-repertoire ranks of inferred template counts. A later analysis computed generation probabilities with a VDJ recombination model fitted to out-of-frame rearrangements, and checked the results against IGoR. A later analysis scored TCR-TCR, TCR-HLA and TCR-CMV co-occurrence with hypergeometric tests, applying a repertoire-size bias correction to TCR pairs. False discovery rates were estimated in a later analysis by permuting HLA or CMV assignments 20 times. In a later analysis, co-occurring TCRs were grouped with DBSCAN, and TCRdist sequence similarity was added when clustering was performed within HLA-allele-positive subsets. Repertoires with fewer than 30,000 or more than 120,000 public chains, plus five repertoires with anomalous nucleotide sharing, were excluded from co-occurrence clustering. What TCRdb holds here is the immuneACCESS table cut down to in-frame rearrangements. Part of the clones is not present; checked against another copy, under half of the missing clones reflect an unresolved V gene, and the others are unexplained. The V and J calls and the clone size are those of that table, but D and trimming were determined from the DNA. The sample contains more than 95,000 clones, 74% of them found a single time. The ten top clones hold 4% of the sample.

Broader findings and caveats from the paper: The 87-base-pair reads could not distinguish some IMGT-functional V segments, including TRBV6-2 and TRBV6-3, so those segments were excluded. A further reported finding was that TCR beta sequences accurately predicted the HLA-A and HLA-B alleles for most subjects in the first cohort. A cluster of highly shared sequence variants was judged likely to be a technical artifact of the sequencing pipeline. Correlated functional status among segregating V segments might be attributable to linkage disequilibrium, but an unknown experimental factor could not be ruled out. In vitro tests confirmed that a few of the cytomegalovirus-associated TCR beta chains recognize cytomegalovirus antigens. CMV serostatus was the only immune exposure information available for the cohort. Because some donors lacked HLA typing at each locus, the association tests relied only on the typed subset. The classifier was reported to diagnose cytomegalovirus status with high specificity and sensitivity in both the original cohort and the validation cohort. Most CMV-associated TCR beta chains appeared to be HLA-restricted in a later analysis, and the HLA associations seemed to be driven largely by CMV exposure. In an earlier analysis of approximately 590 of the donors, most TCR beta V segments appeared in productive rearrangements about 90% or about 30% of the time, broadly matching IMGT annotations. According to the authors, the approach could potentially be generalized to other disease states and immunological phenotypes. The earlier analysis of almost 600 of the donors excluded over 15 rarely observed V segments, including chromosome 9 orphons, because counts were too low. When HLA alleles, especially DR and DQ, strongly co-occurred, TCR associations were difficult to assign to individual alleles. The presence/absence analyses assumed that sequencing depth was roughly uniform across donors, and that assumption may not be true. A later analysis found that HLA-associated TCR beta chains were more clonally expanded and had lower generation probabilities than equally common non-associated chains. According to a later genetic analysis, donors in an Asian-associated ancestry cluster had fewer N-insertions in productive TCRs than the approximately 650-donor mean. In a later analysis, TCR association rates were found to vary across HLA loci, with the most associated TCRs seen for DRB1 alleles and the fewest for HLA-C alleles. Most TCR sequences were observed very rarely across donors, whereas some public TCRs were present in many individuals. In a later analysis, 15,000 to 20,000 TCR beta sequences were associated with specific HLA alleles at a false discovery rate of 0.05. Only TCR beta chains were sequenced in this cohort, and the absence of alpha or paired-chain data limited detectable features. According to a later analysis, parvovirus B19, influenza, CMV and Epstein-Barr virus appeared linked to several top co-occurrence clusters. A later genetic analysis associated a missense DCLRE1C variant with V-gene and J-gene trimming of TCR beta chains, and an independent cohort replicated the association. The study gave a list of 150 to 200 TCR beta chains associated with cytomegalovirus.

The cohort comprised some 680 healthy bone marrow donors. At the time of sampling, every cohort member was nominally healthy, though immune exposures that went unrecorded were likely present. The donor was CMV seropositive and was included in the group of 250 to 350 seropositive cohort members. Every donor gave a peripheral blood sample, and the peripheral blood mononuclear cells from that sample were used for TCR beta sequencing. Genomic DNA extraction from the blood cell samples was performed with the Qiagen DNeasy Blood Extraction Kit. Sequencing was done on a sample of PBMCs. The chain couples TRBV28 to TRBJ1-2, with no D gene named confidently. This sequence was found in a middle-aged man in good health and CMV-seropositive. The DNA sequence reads TGTGCCAGTTCCAGATCTAACTATGGCTACACCTTC. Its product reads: CASSRSNYGYTF.